These 19 T cell receptor beta chains were sequenced from one sample in a study of synovial regulatory T cells in juvenile arthritis. Some clones are missing from TCRdb's copy, which holds only in-frame ones; the method was immunoSEQ multiplex PCR. In all, the sample yields some 10,000 clones. The sequencing sample was made of Treg cells from blood. Documented subset: remaining (HLA-DR-negative) circulating blood Treg cells. These receptors were collected from a donor younger than 30 with juvenile idiopathic arthritis.

The gene calls are TRBV7-9 and TRBJ1-2; TCRdb calls TRBD1, which cannot be checked without DNA. CDR3 length: 16 residues. The entry carries no DNA sequence. From germline, CDR1 is SEHNR and CDR2 FQNEAQ (reference sequence). The CDR3 loop is CASSPPTGAENYGYTF. The full variable domain, in which reference TRBV7-9 and TRBJ1-2 provide the parts outside the CDR3, is DTGVSQNPRHKITKRGQNVTFRCDPISEHNRLYWYRQTLGQGPEFLTYFQNEAQLEKSRLLSDRFSAERPKGSFSTLEIQRTEQGDSAMYLCASSPPTGAENYGYTFGSGTRLTVV.

V usage is TRBV6-5 and J usage is TRBJ2-7. Germline CDR1 reads MNHEY; CDR2 reads SVGAGI. This CDR3 has 12 residues. No DNA sequence was recorded. The CDR3 sequence: CASGRSRFEQYF.

The chain links TRBV14 to TRBJ2-5; lacking DNA, the TRBD2 call made by TCRdb goes unchecked. CDR1 is SGHDN, CDR2 FVKESK, per germline. The CDR3 loop spans 12 amino acids. The coding DNA is unavailable. CDR3 sequence: CASSQDVETQYF. The full variable domain, with the rest looked up from reference TRBV14 and TRBJ2-5, is EAGVTQFPSHSVIEKGQTVTLRCDPISGHDNLYWYRRVMGKEIKFLLHFVKESKQDESGMPNNRFLAERTGGTYSTLKVQPAELEDSGVYFCASSQDVETQYFGPGTRLLVL.

The chain links TRBV18 to TRBJ2-2. Per the germline V gene, CDR1 is KGHSH and CDR2 is LQKENI. The CDR3 has 16 residues. Only the protein is available. CDR3 sequence: CASSRDPGADTGELFF.

The chain couples TRBV10-2 to TRBJ2-7; without DNA, the TCRdb call of TRBD1 cannot be checked. Looked up from germline, CDR1 is WSHSY and CDR2 is SAAADI. The CDR3 spans 14 residues. A DNA sequence was not provided. This CDR3 reads CASSGGTGGYEQYF.

V and J are TRBV2 and TRBJ2-1; checking the TCRdb D call of TRBD2 is not possible without DNA. Germline V gene data show CDR1 as SNHLY and CDR2 as FYNNEI. The length of the CDR3 is 13 residues. DNA for this receptor is not on file. CDR3: CARSGASYNEQFF. The full variable domain, rest sourced from reference TRBV2 and TRBJ2-1, is EPEVTQTPSHQVTQMGQEVILRCVPISNHLYFYWYRQILGQKVEFLVSFYNNEISEKSEIFDDQFSVERPDGSNFTLKIRSTKLEDSAMYFCARSGASYNEQFFGPGTRLTVL.

CDR3 sequence: CASSERGRFGNEQFF. The chain links TRBV7-9 to TRBJ2-1. The CDR3 has 15 residues. No DNA is recorded. Germline loops: CDR1 SEHNR, CDR2 FQNEAQ (reference sequence).

This rearrangement joins TRBV19 to TRBJ2-3; with no DNA, the TCRdb D assignment of TRBD2 cannot be verified. Germline V CDR1 and CDR2: LNHDA, SQIVND (reference sequence). This CDR3 contains 18 residues. No DNA appears here. This chain's CDR3 is CASSFRGSGGAVADTQYF.

The J gene is TRBJ1-2, the V gene TRBV7-9; the TCRdb D gene call, TRBD1, has no DNA to confirm it. CDR3 length equals 18 residues. No DNA accompanies this entry. CDR1 is SEHNR, CDR2 FQNEAQ, per germline (reference sequence). The chain's CDR3 is CASSLGRDRGLANYGYTF.

The chain carries TRBV11-2 and TRBJ2-7; TCRdb outputs TRBD1, but without DNA this stays unchecked. The CDR3 extends over 14 amino acids. A DNA sequence was not provided. CDR1 and CDR2 from the germline V gene are SGHAT and FQNNGV. CDR3 in amino acids: CASSFAGQGAEQYF.

J is TRBJ2-2 and V is TRBV4-3; TCRdb names TRBD1, which stays unverified in the absence of DNA. CDR1 LGHNA and CDR2 YSLEER come from the germline V gene. The CDR3 totals 16 residues. The protein alone is recorded here. The CDR3 reads CASSQGGQTNTGELFF.

The rearrangement uses TRBV5-1 and TRBJ1-1; TCRdb reports TRBD1, a call that lacks DNA to check it against. Germline CDR1 SGHRS, CDR2 YFSETQ. The CDR3 contains 14 residues. Only the protein is available. CDR3 loop: CASMARGWNTEAFF.

The rearrangement uses TRBV29-1 and TRBJ2-2; as DNA is missing, the TRBD2 call by TCRdb cannot be tested. CDR1 and CDR2 from the germline V gene are SQVTM and ANQGSEA. This CDR3 is built from 13 residues. A DNA sequence was not provided. The chain's CDR3 is CSVDSGGTGELFF.

This chain links TRBV19 with TRBJ2-1; the D call of TRBD2 rests on TCRdb alone, since no DNA is present to check it. Germline V gives CDR1 LNHDA, CDR2 SQIVND (reference sequence). This CDR3 is built from 16 residues. The DNA is not on file. The CDR3 reads CASSIGGGLAYNEQFF.

The rearrangement links TRBV5-4 to TRBJ2-7; TCRdb gives TRBD2 as the D gene, but with no DNA this cannot be confirmed. This CDR3 region has 14 residues. The DNA is unrecorded. From germline, CDR1 is SGHNT and CDR2 YYREEE (reference sequence). The CDR3 spells CASSLGLAGDEQYF. Based on the CDR3 plus reference TRBV5-4 and TRBJ2-7, the full variable domain is ETGVTQSPTHLIKTRGQQVTLRCSSQSGHNTVSWYQQALGQGPQFIFQYYREEENGRGNFPPRFSGLQFPNYSSELNVNALELDDSALYLCASSLGLAGDEQYFGPGTRLTVT.

The rearrangement joins TRBV30 to TRBJ2-7; TCRdb's D call, TRBD2, is unchecked because there is no DNA. Germline V CDR1 and CDR2: GTSNPN, SVGIG (reference sequence). The CDR3 has 16 residues. The coding DNA is unavailable. CDR3 loop: CAWRPSWSTSSYEQYF.

V and J are TRBV19 and TRBJ1-1; TCRdb's D call, TRBD1, is unchecked because there is no DNA. The CDR3 runs to 14 residues. A DNA sequence was not provided. Germline V gives CDR1 LNHDA, CDR2 SQIVND (reference sequence). CDR3 in amino acids: CASSWDRRGTEAFF.

J is TRBJ1-2 and V is TRBV7-9. The CDR3 totals 14 residues. The DNA is unrecorded. The germline CDR1 and CDR2 sequences are SEHNR and FQNEAQ (reference sequence). The CDR3 reads CASSLVQPNYGYTF.

The rearrangement links TRBV7-2 to TRBJ2-3. The germline V gene has CDR1 SGHTA and CDR2 FQGNSA. This CDR3 has 15 amino acids. No DNA was logged. The CDR3: CASSLGPSSTDTQYF.